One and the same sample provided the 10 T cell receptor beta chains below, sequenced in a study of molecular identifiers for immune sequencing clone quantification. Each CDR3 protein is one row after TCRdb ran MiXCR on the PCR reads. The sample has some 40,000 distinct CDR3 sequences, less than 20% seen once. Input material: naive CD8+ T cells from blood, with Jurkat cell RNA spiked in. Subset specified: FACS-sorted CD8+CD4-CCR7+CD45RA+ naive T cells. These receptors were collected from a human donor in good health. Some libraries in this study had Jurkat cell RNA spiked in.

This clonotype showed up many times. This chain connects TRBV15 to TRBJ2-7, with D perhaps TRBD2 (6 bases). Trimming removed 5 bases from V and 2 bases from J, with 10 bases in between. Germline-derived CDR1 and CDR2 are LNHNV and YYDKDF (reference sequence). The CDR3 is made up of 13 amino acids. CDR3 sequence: CATSLEGPYEQYF. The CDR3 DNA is TGTGCCACCAGCCTGGAGGGTCCCTACGAGCAGTACTTC.

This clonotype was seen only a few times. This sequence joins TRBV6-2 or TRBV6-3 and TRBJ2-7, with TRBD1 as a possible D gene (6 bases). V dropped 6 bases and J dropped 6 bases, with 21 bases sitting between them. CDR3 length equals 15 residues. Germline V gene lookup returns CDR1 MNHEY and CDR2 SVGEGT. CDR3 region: CASRGPGHPATEQYF. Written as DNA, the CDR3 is TGTGCCAGCAGGGGCCCGGGACACCCAGCTACCGAGCAGTACTTC.

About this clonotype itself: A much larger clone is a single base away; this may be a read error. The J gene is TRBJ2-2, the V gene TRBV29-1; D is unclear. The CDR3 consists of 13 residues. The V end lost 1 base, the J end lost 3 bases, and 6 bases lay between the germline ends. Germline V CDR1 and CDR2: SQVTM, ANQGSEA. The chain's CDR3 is CSVEGADTGELFF. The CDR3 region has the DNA TGCAGCGTTGAAGGCGCGGACACCGGGGAGCTGTTTTTT.

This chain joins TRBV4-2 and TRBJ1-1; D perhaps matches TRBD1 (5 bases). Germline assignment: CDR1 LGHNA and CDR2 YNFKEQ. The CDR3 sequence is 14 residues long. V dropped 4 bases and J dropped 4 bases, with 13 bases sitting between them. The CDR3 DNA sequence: TGTGCCAGCAGCCCGGCGACAGCGGGCACTGAAGCTTTCTTT. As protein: CASSPATAGTEAFF.

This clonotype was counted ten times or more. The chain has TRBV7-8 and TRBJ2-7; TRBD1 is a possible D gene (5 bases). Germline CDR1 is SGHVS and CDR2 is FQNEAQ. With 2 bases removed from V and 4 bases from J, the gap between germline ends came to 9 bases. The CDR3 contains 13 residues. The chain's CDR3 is CASSLIQGYEQYF. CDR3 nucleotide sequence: TGTGCCAGCAGCTTAATCCAGGGATACGAGCAGTACTTC.

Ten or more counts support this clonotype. The CDR3, as DNA: TGTGCCAGCAGCTGGACAGGGGGCTCTCAAGAGACCCAGTACTTC. Translated: CASSWTGGSQETQYF. This chain connects TRBV5-6 to TRBJ2-5; 11 positions match TRBD1. The CDR3 contains 15 residues. Germline assignment: CDR1 SGHDT and CDR2 YYEEEE. V lost 3 bases and J lost 2; bases outside the gene matches: 3.

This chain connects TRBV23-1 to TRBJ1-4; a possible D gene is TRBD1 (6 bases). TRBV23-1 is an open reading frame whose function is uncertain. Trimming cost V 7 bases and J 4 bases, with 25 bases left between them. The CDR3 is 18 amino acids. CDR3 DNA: TGCGCCAGCACCTCCCGCCCAGCAGGGGAATCAATTAATGAAAAACTGTTTTTT. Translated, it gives CASTSRPAGESINEKLFF.

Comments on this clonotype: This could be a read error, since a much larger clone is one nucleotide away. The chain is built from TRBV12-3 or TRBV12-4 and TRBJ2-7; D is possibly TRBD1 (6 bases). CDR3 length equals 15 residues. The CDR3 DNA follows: TGTACCAGCAGTTTTTCCACAGGGCGGTCCTACGAGCAGTACTTC. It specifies CTSSFSTGRSYEQYF.

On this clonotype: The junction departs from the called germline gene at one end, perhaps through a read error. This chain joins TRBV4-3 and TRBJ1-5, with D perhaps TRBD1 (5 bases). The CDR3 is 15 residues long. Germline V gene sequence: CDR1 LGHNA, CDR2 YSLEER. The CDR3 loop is CASGQDSGVGQPQHF. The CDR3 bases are TGCGCCAGCGGCCAAGATTCGGGGGTTGGACAGCCCCAGCATTTT.

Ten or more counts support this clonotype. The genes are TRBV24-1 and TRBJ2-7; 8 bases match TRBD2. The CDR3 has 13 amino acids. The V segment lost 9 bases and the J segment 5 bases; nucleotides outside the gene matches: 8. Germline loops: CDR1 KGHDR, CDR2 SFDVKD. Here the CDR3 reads CATPGGRRNEQYF. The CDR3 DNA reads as TGTGCCACCCCCGGCGGGAGGAGAAACGAGCAGTACTTC.